This T cell receptor beta chain emerged from a study of blood T cell repertoires in COVID-19. Turning to the study itself: Acute-phase and convalescent COVID-19 samples originated in the United States, Italy and Spain. The analysed material was cDNA or gDNA that came from T cells, B-cell-depleted T cells, or PBMCs.

Germline lookup yields CDR1 SNHLY and CDR2 FYNNEI. V was pared by 2 bases and J by 3 bases, with 7 bases between. The CDR3 has 14 residues. Using immunoSEQ multiplex PCR, the repertoire was profiled, and TCRdb retains in-frame clones only, with some absent. Of about 45,000 clones in the sample, approximately 85% were seen once. The rearrangement links TRBV2 to TRBJ2-2; the D gene is possibly TRBD1 (5 bases). Sequences were obtained from peripheral blood. The receptor was isolated from a woman of 80 years or more with acute or convalescent COVID-19. DNA of the CDR3: TGTGCCAGCAGTGAACTCAGGGACACCGGGGAGCTGTTTTTT. Translating it yields CASSELRDTGELFF.